This TCR beta chain was captured in a study of T cells in Graves' hyperthyroidism and ophthalmopathy. General observations from the study: Ophthalmopathy cases were set apart from stable hyperthyroidism by a 13 V-J model. Appearing also in blood were most of the thyroid clonotypes expanded above 0.001.

Each 10 ml fresh peripheral blood draw supplied the PBMCs. From RNA transcripts, TCR beta CDR3 regions were amplified. The HTBI primer set drove a first-round RT-PCR of the TCR CDR3. TCRdb passed the multiplex PCR reads through MiXCR, listing each CDR3 protein once. The sample contains roughly 180,000 distinct CDR3 sequences, less than 10% of which appear only once. Germline CDR1 and CDR2: SEHNR and FQNEAQ (reference sequence). With V trimmed by 8 bases and J by 9 bases, 8 bases remained unmatched. The length of the CDR3 is 13 residues. This clonotype has at least ten counts. Its antigen is not known. The sequence was obtained from a woman aged 18-30 years with Graves' hyperthyroidism that later progressed to Graves' ophthalmopathy. This chain uses TRBV7-9 with TRBJ2-1; 9 bases fit TRBD2. Sequences were obtained from blood. The CDR3 loop is CASESSGSFEQFF. The CDR3 bases are TGTGCCAGCGAGAGTAGCGGGAGCTTTGAGCAGTTCTTC.